Below, 18 T cell receptor beta chains from the same sample are listed, as sequenced in a study of blood T cell repertoires in COVID-19. Method: immunoSEQ multiplex PCR; TCRdb's copy keeps in-frame clones and lacks some. The sample yields 250,000 or so clones, around 86% seen once. The sample was peripheral blood. The receptor source for this set is a man aged 40-49 years with active or convalescent COVID-19.

This chain joins TRBV10-3 and TRBJ1-2; D is uncertain. This CDR3 contains 14 residues. The germline CDR1 and CDR2 sequences are ENHRY and SYGVKD. Trimming took off 3 bases at V and 8 bases at J, with 16 bases between the two ends. CDR3 nucleotide sequence: TGTGCCATCAGTGACAGCGTCAGCCGGCGAGGCTACACCTTC. Translation: CAISDSVSRRGYTF.

The chain carries TRBV19 and TRBJ1-1; unclear D gene. This CDR3 region has 13 residues. Trimming pared 4 bases from V and 0 bases from J, leaving 6 bases between. CDR1 is LNHDA and CDR2 is SQIVND in the germline V gene (reference sequence). The CDR3 region is CASSKNMNTEAFF. The CDR3 bases are TGTGCCAGTAGTAAAAACATGAACACTGAAGCTTTCTTT.

J is TRBJ2-5 and V is TRBV27; possible D gene TRBD1, 6 bases. Trimming pared 0 bases from V and 4 bases from J, leaving 9 bases between. This CDR3 region has 14 residues. Germline assignment: CDR1 MNHEY and CDR2 SMNVEV (reference sequence). The CDR3 loop is CASSLSVGGETQYF. CDR3 bases: TGTGCCAGCAGTTTATCGGTAGGGGGAGAGACCCAGTACTTC.

The chain combines TRBV3-1 (or the pseudogene TRBV3-2) with TRBJ2-2, with 7 positions matching TRBD1. After removal of 0 bases from V and 3 bases from J, the junction contained 4 bases not matched to a gene. The CDR3 sequence is 16 residues long. Per the germline V gene, CDR1 is LGHDT and CDR2 is YNNKEL (reference sequence). CDR3 nucleotides: TGTGCCAGCAGCCAAGACCCAACAGGGGACACCGGGGAGCTGTTTTTT. Its translation is CASSQDPTGDTGELFF.

CDR3 DNA sequence: TGTGCCAGCACTGCCGGGACAGGGAATGGCTACACCTTC. Amino acids: CASTAGTGNGYTF. V and J are TRBV9 and TRBJ1-2; TRBD1 matches 9 bases. V shed 6 bases, J shed 6 bases, and the junction held 6 bases outside the gene matches. This CDR3 has 13 amino acids. Germline V gene lookup returns CDR1 SGDLS and CDR2 YYNGEE.

The chain combines TRBV19 with TRBJ2-3; 7 bases are shared with TRBD2. The germline CDR1 and CDR2 sequences are LNHDA and SQIVND (reference sequence). Trimming cost V 5 bases and J 4 bases; bases outside gene matches: 3. This CDR3 is 13 amino acids long. CDR3 in amino acids: CASSLGLADTQYF. The CDR3 DNA follows: TGTGCCAGTAGTCTCGGACTAGCAGATACGCAGTATTTT.

The CDR3 reads CASSLDSSSEMNTEAFF. CDR3 nucleotide sequence: TGTGCCAGCAGCTTAGACAGTTCGTCGGAAATGAACACTGAAGCTTTCTTT. The chain recombines TRBV7-9 with TRBJ1-1; D is undetermined. CDR1 SEHNR and CDR2 FQNEAQ come from the germline V gene (reference sequence). Trimming pared 1 base from V and 0 bases from J, leaving 15 bases between. This CDR3 contains 17 residues.

CDR3 region: CASSSKAGTGEGYEQYF. CDR3 sequence (DNA): TGTGCCAGCAGTTCTAAGGCCGGGACAGGGGAAGGATACGAGCAGTACTTC. The chain employs TRBV7-9 and TRBJ2-7; 10 bases agree with TRBD1. J was trimmed by 4 bases and V by 6 bases; bases with no gene match: 15. This CDR3 region has 17 residues. Germline CDR1 is SEHNR and CDR2 is FQNEAQ (reference sequence). Filled out from reference TRBV7-9 and TRBJ2-7, the complete variable domain reads DTGVSQNPRHKITKRGQNVTFRCDPISEHNRLYWYRQTLGQGPEFLTYFQNEAQLEKSRLLSDRFSAERPKGSFSTLEIQRTEQGDSAMYLCASSSKAGTGEGYEQYFGPGTRLTVT.

The chain combines TRBV5-1 with TRBJ2-3, with D unclear. The CDR3 length is 11 residues. CDR1 SGHRS and CDR2 YFSETQ come from the germline V gene. Trimming took 4 bases from V and 5 from J, leaving 5 bases between them. This CDR3 reads CASSVEDTQYF. CDR3 nucleotide sequence: TGCGCCAGCAGCGTAGAAGATACGCAGTATTTT. The full variable domain, in which reference TRBV5-1 and TRBJ2-3 provide the parts outside the CDR3, is KAGVTQTPRYLIKTRGQQVTLSCSPISGHRSVSWYQQTPGQGLQFLFEYFSETQRNKGNFPGRFSGRQFSNSRSEMNVSTLELGDSALYLCASSVEDTQYFGPGTRLTVL.

In its sample, this clone was seen once. This chain joins TRBV2 and TRBJ2-7, with 7 bases matching TRBD2. The V segment lost 10 bases and the J segment 3 bases; nucleotides outside the gene matches: 9. CDR1 is SNHLY and CDR2 is FYNNEI in the germline V gene. The CDR3 spans 13 residues. The DNA for the CDR3 is TGTGCCACAGGACTAGTAACAAACTACGAGCAGTACTTC. It specifies CATGLVTNYEQYF.

V usage is TRBV5-8 and J usage is TRBJ2-5; 10 bases are a match to TRBD2. The V gene's germline CDR1 is SGHTS and CDR2 YDEGEE. V lost 4 bases to trimming and J lost 6 bases; unmatched junction nucleotides: 3. CDR3 length: 13 residues. The CDR3 here is CASSILAGQTQYF. In nucleotides, the CDR3 is TGTGCCAGCAGCATACTAGCGGGACAGACCCAGTACTTC.

This clone appeared a single time. The genes are TRBV6-5 and TRBJ2-3; a weak D match, TRBD2 (5 bases). Per the germline V gene, CDR1 is MNHEY and CDR2 is SVGAGI. The CDR3 length is 13 residues. V was pared by 8 bases and J by 2 bases, with 11 bases between. The CDR3 DNA is TGTGCCAGCCGGGATCGATTCACAGATACGCAGTATTTT. Its translation: CASRDRFTDTQYF.

V and J are TRBV10-2 and TRBJ1-2; tentative D call: TRBD1 (6 bases). V lost 3 bases, J lost 6 bases, and 14 bases lay in between. CDR1 is WSHSY and CDR2 is SAAADI in the germline V gene. The CDR3 extends over 14 amino acids. CDR3 amino acids: CASSEGGDADGYTF. CDR3 DNA sequence: TGCGCCAGCAGTGAAGGGGGGGACGCCGATGGCTACACCTTC.

This chain uses TRBV3-1 (or the pseudogene TRBV3-2) with TRBJ2-7; tentatively, D is TRBD2 (5 bases). Trimming stripped 2 bases from V and 4 bases from J, with 9 bases between. The germline V gene encodes CDR1 LGHDT and CDR2 YNNKEL (reference sequence). The CDR3 loop spans 13 amino acids. This CDR3 is CASSQLTGYEQYF. CDR3 sequence (DNA): TGTGCCAGCAGCCAACTGACGGGATACGAGCAGTACTTC.

The rearrangement uses TRBV6-5 and TRBJ1-6, with D unclear. From germline, CDR1 is MNHEY and CDR2 SVGAGI. V dropped 5 bases and J dropped 13 bases, with 18 bases sitting between them. The CDR3 is made up of 14 amino acids. The CDR3 bases are TGTGCCAGCAGTCGGGGTCAGGCCGGAGGGCCCCTCCACTTT. Amino acids: CASSRGQAGGPLHF.

V usage is TRBV29-1 and J usage is TRBJ2-7; possible D gene TRBD1, 8 bases. Germline lookup yields CDR1 SQVTM and CDR2 ANQGSEA. This CDR3 contains 13 residues. Trimming left V 8 bases short and J 3 bases short, with 17 bases between. The CDR3 protein is CSHGGTGIYEQYF. The DNA of the CDR3 is TGCAGCCACGGGGGGACAGGAATCTACGAGCAGTACTTC.

On this clone itself: Other DNA sequences of this sample code for an identical CDR3. The CDR3 loop reads CASRQGGAGELFF. CDR3 sequence (DNA): TGTGCCAGCCGACAGGGGGGGGCCGGGGAGCTGTTTTTT. The gene calls are TRBV12-3 or TRBV12-4 and TRBJ2-2; 9 nucleotides match TRBD1. The CDR3 sequence is 13 residues long. V shed 8 bases, J shed 6 bases, and the junction held 4 bases outside the gene matches.

This clone was counted between two and nine times. The chain links TRBV5-1 to TRBJ2-1, with a weak D call TRBD1 (5 bases). Germline lookup yields CDR1 SGHRS and CDR2 YFSETQ. The CDR3 spans 15 residues. V dropped 7 bases and J dropped 0 bases, with 14 bases sitting between them. CDR3 nucleotides: TGCGCCAGCGCGACAGCAGGAAGCTCCTACAATGAGCAGTTCTTC. Residues: CASATAGSSYNEQFF. The whole variable domain, filled in from reference TRBV5-1 and TRBJ2-1, reads KAGVTQTPRYLIKTRGQQVTLSCSPISGHRSVSWYQQTPGQGLQFLFEYFSETQRNKGNFPGRFSGRQFSNSRSEMNVSTLELGDSALYLCASATAGSSYNEQFFGPGTRLTVL.